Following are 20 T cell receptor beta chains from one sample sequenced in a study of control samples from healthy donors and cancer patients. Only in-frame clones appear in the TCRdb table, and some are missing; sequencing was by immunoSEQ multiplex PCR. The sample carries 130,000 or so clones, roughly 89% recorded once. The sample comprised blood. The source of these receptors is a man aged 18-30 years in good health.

The CDR3 loop is CASSQDPLAGWNEQYF. CDR3 bases: TGCGCCAGCAGCCAAGATCCCCTAGCGGGGTGGAACGAGCAGTACTTC. V is TRBV4-1 and J is TRBJ2-7; 9 bases are shared with TRBD2. After removal of 0 bases from V and 5 bases from J, the junction contained 8 bases not matched to a gene. The CDR3 contains 16 residues. CDR1 is MGHRA, CDR2 YSYEKL, per germline.

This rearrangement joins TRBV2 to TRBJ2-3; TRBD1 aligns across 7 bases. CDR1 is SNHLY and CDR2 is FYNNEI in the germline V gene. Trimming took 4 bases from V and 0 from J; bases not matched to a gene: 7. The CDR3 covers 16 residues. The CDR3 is CASSGAGGYSTDTQYF. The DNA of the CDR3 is TGTGCCAGCAGTGGGGCAGGGGGTTATAGCACAGATACGCAGTATTTT.

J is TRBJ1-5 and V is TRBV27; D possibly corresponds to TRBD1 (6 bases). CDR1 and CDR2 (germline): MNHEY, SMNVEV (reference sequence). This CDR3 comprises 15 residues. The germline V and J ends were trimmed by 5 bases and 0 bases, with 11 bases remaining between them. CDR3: CASSKDSYSNQPQHF. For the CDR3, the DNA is TGTGCCAGCAGTAAGGACAGCTATAGCAATCAGCCCCAGCATTTT.

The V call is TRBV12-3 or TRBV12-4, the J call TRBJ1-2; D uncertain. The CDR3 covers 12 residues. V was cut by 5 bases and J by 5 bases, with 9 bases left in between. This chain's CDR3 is CASSKNLYGYTF. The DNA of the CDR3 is TGTGCCAGCAGTAAAAACCTTTATGGCTACACCTTC.

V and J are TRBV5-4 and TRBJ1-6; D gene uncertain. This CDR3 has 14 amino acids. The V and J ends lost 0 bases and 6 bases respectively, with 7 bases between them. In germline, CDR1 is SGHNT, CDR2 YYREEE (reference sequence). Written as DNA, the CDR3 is TGTGCCAGCAGCTTGGTCCCAGCTAATTCACCCCTCCACTTT. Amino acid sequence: CASSLVPANSPLHF.

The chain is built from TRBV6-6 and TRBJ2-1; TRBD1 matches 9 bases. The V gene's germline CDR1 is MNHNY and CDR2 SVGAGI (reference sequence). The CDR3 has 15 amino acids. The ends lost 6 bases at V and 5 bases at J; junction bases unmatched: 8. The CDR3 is CASRIPGQGNNEQFF. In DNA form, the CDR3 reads TGTGCCAGCAGGATCCCGGGACAGGGAAACAATGAGCAGTTCTTC.

CDR3 protein: CAWSVPQRNTEAFF. CDR3 bases: TGTGCCTGGAGTGTACCCCAACGGAACACTGAAGCTTTCTTT. The genes are TRBV30 and TRBJ1-1; D ambiguous. The germline V gene encodes CDR1 GTSNPN and CDR2 SVGIG (reference sequence). Trimming stripped 0 bases from V and 1 base from J, with 9 bases between. The CDR3 is made up of 14 amino acids.

The CDR3 reads CATWNTEAFF. DNA for the CDR3: TGTGCCACCTGGAACACTGAAGCTTTCTTT. This chain joins TRBV24-1 and TRBJ1-1, with no clear D. CDR3 length equals 10 residues. Per germline, CDR1 KGHDR and CDR2 SFDVKD. Trimming removed 9 bases from V and 1 base from J, with 2 bases in between.

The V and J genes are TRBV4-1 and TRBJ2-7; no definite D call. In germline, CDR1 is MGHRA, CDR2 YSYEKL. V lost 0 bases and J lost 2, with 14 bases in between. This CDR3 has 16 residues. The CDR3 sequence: CASSQDAVNLAYEQYF. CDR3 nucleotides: TGCGCCAGCAGCCAAGATGCAGTGAACCTCGCCTACGAGCAGTACTTC.

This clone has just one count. CDR3 in amino acids: CASSQDTAGGIRETQYF. For the CDR3, the DNA is TGTGCCAGCAGCCAAGATACAGCGGGGGGAATTCGGGAGACCCAGTACTTC. V and J are TRBV4-2 and TRBJ2-5, with 9 bases identical to TRBD2. Germline assignment: CDR1 LGHNA and CDR2 YNFKEQ. The ends lost 0 bases at V and 5 bases at J; junction bases unmatched: 10. The CDR3 is 17 residues long.

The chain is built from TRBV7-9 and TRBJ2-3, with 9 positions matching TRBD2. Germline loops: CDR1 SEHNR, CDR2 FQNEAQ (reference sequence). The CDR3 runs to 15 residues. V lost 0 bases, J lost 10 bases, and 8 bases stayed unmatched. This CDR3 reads CASSLARGGGAPQYF. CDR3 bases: TGTGCCAGCAGCTTAGCGCGGGGCGGGGGGGCGCCGCAGTATTTT. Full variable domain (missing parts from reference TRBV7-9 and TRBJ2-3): DTGVSQNPRHKITKRGQNVTFRCDPISEHNRLYWYRQTLGQGPEFLTYFQNEAQLEKSRLLSDRFSAERPKGSFSTLEIQRTEQGDSAMYLCASSLARGGGAPQYFGPGTRLTVL.

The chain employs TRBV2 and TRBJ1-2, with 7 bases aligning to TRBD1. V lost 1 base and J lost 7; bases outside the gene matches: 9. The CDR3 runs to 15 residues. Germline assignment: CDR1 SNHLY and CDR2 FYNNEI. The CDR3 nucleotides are TGTGCCAGCAGTGAAGAAGGAAGACAGGGACCTGGCTACACCTTC. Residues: CASSEEGRQGPGYTF.

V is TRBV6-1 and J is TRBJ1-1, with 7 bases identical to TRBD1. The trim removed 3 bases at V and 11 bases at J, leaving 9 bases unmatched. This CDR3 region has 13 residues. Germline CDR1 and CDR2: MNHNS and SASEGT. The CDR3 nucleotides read TGTGCCAGCAGTGAGAGGGGGCAGGGGATCGCTTTCTTT. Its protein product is CASSERGQGIAFF.

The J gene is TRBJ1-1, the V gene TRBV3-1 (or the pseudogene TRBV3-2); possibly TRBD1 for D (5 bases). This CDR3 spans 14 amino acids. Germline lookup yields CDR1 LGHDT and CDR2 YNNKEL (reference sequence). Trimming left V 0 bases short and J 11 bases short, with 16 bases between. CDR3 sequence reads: CASSQDLRVGGAFF. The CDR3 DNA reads TGTGCCAGCAGCCAAGACCTAAGGGTGGGGGGGGCTTTCTTT.

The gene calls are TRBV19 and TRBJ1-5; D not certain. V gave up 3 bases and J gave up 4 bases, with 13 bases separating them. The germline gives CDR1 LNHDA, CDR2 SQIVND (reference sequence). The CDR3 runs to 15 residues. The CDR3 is CASSIGGNGNQPQHF. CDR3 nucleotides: TGTGCCAGTAGTATCGGCGGGAATGGGAATCAGCCCCAGCATTTT.

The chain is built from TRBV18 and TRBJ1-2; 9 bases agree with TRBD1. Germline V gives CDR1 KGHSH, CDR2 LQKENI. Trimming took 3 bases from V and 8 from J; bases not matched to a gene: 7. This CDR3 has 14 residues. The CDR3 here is CASSPNRDREGYTF. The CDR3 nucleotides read TGTGCCAGCTCACCTAATAGGGACAGGGAAGGCTACACCTTC. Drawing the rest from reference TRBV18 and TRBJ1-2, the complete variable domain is NAGVMQNPRHLVRRRGQEARLRCSPMKGHSHVYWYRQLPEEGLKFMVYLQKENIIDESGMPKERFSAEFPKEGPSILRIQQVVRGDSAAYFCASSPNRDREGYTFGSGTRLTVV.

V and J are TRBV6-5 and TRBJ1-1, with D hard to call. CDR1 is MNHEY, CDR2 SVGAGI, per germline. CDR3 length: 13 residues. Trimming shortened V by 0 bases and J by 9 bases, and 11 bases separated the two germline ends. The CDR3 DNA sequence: TGTGCCAGCAGTTACTCGACACCCGAAAAAGCTTTCTTT. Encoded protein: CASSYSTPEKAFF.

The CDR3 nucleotides read TGTGCCAGCAGCCCCCGAGGGGGCGGTCAGCCCCAGCATTTT. This encodes CASSPRGGGQPQHF. The gene calls are TRBV7-8 and TRBJ1-5; 7 bases agree with TRBD1. Germline V gene lookup returns CDR1 SGHVS and CDR2 FQNEAQ. V lost 5 bases and J lost 6; bases outside the gene matches: 7. The CDR3 sequence is 14 residues long.

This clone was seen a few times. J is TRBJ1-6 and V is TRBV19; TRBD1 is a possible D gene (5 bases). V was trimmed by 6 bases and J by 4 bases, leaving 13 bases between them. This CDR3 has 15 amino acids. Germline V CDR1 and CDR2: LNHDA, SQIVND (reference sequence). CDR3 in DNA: TGTGCCAGTAGCTTAATCGACAGTTATAATTCACCCCTCCACTTT. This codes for CASSLIDSYNSPLHF.

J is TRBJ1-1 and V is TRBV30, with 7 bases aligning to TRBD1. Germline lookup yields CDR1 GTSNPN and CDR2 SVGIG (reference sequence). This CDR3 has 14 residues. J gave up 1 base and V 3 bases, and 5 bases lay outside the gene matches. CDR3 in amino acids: CAWSERTGNTEAFF. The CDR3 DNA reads TGTGCCTGGAGCGAGAGGACAGGGAACACTGAAGCTTTCTTT. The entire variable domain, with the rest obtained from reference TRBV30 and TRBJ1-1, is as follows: SQTIHQWPATLVQPVGSPLSLECTVEGTSNPNLYWYRQAAGRGLQLLFYSVGIGQISSEVPQNLSASRPQDRQFILSSKKLLLSDSGFYLCAWSERTGNTEAFFGQGTRLTVV.